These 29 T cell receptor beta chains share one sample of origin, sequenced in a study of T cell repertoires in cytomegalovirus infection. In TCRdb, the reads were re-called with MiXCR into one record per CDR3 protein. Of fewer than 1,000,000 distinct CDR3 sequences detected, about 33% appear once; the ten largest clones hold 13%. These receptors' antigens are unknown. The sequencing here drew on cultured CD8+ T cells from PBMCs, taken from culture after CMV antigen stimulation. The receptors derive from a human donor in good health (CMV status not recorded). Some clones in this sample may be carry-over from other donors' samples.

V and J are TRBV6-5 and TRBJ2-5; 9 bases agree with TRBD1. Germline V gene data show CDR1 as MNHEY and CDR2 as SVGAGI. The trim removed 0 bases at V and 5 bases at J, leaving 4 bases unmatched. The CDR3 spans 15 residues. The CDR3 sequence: CASSYSGQGFETQYF. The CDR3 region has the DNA TGTGCCAGCAGTTACTCGGGACAGGGATTCGAGACCCAGTACTTC.

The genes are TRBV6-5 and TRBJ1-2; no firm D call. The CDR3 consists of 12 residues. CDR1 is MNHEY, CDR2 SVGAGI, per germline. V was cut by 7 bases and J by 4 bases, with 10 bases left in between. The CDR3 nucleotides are TGTGCCAGCATTAGTCGGTCCTATGGCTACACCTTC. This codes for CASISRSYGYTF.

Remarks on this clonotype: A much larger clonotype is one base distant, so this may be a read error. The chain's CDR3 is CASSPRTARLKNIQYF. Written as DNA, the CDR3 is TGTGCCAGCAGCCCAAGGACAGCCCGTTTAAAAAACATTCAGTACTTC. The J gene is TRBJ2-4, the V gene TRBV7-6; weak D call: TRBD1 (6 bases). CDR3 length: 16 amino acids. Trimming shortened V by 5 bases and J by 4 bases, and 18 bases separated the two germline ends. The germline gives CDR1 SGHVS, CDR2 FNYEAQ.

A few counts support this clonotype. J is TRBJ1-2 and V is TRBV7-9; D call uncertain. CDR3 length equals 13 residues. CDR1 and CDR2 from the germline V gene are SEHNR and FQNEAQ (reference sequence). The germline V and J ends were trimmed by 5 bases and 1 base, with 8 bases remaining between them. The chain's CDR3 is CASSHGNNYGYTF. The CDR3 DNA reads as TGTGCCAGCAGCCATGGAAATAACTATGGCTACACCTTC.

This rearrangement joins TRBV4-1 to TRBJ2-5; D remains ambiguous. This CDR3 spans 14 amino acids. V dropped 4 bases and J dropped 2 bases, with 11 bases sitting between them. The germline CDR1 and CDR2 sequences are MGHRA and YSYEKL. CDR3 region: CASSREHPQETQYF. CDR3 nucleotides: TGCGCCAGCAGCCGAGAACACCCGCAAGAGACCCAGTACTTC.

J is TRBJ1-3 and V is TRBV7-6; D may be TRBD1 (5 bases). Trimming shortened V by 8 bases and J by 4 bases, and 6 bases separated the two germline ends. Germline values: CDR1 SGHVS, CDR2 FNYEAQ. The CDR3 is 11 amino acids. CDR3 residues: CASAGGNTIYF. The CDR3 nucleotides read TGTGCCAGCGCAGGGGGAAACACCATATATTTT.

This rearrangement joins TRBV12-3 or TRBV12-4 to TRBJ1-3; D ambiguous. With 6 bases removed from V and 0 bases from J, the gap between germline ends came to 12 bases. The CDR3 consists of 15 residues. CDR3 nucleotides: TGTGCCAGCAGCCGTCCACAGTACTCTGGAAACACCATATATTTT. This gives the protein CASSRPQYSGNTIYF.

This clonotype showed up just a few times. The CDR3 reads CASSLGSQNTEAFF. CDR3 bases: TGTGCCAGCAGTTTAGGCTCCCAGAACACTGAAGCTTTCTTT. The chain carries TRBV27 and TRBJ1-1; D not certain. The CDR3 is 14 residues long. The germline V gene has CDR1 MNHEY and CDR2 SMNVEV (reference sequence). Trimming shortened V by 2 bases and J by 1 base, and 8 bases separated the two germline ends.

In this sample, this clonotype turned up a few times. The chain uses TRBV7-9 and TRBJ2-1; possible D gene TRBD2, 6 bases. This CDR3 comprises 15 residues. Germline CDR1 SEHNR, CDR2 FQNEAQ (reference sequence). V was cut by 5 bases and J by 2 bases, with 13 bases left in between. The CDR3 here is CASSPTGTAYNEQFF. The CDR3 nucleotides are TGTGCCAGCAGCCCAACCGGGACTGCCTACAATGAGCAGTTCTTC. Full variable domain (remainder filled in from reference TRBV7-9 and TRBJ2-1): DTGVSQNPRHKITKRGQNVTFRCDPISEHNRLYWYRQTLGQGPEFLTYFQNEAQLEKSRLLSDRFSAERPKGSFSTLEIQRTEQGDSAMYLCASSPTGTAYNEQFFGPGTRLTVL.

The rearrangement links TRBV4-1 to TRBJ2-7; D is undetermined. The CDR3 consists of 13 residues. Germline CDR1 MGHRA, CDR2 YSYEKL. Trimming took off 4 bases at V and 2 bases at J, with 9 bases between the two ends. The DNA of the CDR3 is TGCGCCAGCAGCCTCCACGGAACCTACGAGCAGTACTTC. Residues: CASSLHGTYEQYF.

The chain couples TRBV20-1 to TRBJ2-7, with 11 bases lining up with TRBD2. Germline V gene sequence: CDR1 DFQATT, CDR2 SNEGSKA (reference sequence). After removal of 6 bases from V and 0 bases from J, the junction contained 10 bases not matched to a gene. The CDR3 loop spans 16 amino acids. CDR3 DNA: TGCAGTGCGACCTGGGCTAGCGGGGGGAACTCCTACGAGCAGTACTTC. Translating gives CSATWASGGNSYEQYF.

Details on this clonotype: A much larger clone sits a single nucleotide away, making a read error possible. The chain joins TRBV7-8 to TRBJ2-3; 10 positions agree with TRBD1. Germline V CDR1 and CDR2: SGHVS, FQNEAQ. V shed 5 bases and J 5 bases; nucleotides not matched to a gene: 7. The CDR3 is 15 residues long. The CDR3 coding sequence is TGTGCCAGCAGCCGACAGGGGGCTAGTCTAGATACGCAGTATTTT. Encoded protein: CASSRQGASLDTQYF. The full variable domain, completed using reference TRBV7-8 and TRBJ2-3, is GAGVSQSPRYKVAKRGQDVALRCDPISGHVSLFWYQQALGQGPEFLTYFQNEAQLDKSGLPSDRFFAERPEGSVSTLKIQRTQQEDSAVYLCASSRQGASLDTQYFGPGTRLTVL.

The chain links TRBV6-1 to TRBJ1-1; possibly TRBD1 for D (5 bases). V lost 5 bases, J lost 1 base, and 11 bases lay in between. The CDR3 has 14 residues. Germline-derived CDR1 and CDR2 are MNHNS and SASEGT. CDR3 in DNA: TGTGCCAGCAGTCCCAGGGTAACGAACACTGAAGCTTTCTTT. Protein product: CASSPRVTNTEAFF.

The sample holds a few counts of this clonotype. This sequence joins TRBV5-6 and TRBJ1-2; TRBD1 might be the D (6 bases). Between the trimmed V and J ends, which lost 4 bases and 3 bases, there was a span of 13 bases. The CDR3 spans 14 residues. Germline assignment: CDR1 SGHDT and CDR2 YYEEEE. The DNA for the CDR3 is TGTGCCAGCAGCCAGGGGACGGCCCACTATGGCTACACCTTC. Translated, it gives CASSQGTAHYGYTF.

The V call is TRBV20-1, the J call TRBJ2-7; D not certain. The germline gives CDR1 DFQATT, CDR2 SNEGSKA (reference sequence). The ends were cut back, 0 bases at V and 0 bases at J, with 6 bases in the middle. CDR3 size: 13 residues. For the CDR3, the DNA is TGCAGTGCTAGAGAAGGTAACTCCTACGAGCAGTACGTC. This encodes CSAREGNSYEQYV.

The CDR3 nucleotides are TGTGCCAGCAGCCAAGAATGGAGTGATCGGGCAGGGAGGAAGGAGCAGTACTTC. Translation: CASSQEWSDRAGRKEQYF. The V call is TRBV3-1, the J call TRBJ2-7; possibly TRBD2 for D (6 bases). Trimming left V 0 bases short and J 7 bases short, with 25 bases between. Per the germline V gene, CDR1 is LGHDT and CDR2 is YNNKEL (reference sequence). The CDR3 is 18 residues long.

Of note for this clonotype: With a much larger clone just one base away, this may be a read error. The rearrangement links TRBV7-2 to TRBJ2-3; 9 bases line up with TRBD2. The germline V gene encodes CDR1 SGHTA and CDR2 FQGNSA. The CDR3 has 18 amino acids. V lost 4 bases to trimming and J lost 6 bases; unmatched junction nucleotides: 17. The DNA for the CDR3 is TGTGCCAGCAGCTCAACACTAGCTGGCGGGGGGGCCATCGATACGCAGTATTTT. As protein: CASSSTLAGGGAIDTQYF.

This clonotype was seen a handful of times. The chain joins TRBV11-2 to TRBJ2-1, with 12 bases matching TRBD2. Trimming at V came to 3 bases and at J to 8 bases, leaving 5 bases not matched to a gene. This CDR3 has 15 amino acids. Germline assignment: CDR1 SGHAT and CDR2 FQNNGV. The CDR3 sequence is CASSFRTSGVDEQFF. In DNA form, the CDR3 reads TGTGCCAGCAGCTTTCGGACTAGCGGGGTGGATGAGCAGTTCTTC.

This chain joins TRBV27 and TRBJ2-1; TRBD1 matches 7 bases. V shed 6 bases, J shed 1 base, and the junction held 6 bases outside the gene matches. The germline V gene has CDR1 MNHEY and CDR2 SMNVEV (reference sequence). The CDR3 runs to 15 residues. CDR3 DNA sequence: TGTGCCAGCAGCGAGACAGGGCGATCCTACAATGAGCAGTTCTTC. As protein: CASSETGRSYNEQFF.

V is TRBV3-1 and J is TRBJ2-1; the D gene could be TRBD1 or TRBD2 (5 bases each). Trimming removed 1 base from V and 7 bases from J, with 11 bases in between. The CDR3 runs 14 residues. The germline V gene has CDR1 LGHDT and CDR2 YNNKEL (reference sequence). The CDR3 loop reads CASSQGYGTNEQFF. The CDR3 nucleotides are TGTGCCAGCAGCCAAGGGTATGGGACGAATGAGCAGTTCTTC.

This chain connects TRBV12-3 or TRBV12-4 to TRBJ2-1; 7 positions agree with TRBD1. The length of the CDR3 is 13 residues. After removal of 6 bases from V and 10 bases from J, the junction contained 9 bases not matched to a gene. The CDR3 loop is CASSTGQPLEQFF. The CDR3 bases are TGTGCCAGCAGCACGGGACAGCCTTTAGAGCAGTTCTTC.

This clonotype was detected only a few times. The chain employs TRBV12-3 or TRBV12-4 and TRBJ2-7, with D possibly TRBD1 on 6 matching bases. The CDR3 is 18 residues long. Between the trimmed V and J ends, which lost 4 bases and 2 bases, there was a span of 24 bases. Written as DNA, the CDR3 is TGTGCCAGCAGTTCTATAGAGGGCGGACAGTTCTTTCCCTACGAGCAGTACTTC. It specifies CASSSIEGGQFFPYEQYF.

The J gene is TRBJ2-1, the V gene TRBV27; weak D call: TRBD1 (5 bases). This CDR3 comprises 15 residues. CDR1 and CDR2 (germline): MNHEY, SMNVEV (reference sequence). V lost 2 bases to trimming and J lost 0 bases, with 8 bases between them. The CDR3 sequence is CASSLGHFSYNEQFF. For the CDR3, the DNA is TGTGCCAGCAGTTTAGGACACTTCTCCTACAATGAGCAGTTCTTC.

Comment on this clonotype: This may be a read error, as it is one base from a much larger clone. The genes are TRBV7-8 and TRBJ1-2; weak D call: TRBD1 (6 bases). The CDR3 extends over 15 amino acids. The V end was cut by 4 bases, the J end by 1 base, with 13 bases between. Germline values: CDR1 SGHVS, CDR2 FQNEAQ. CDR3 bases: TGTGCCAGCAGCTCAGGGGTGCACAGTAACTATGGCTACACCTTC. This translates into CASSSGVHSNYGYTF.

CDR3: CASPGTSVGYTF. DNA for the CDR3: TGTGCCAGCCCTGGGACCTCCGTAGGCTACACCTTC. V usage is TRBV6-1 and J usage is TRBJ1-2; a possible D gene is TRBD1 (5 bases). Trimming pared 8 bases from V and 8 bases from J, leaving 15 bases between. Per the germline V gene, CDR1 is MNHNS and CDR2 is SASEGT. The CDR3 is 12 amino acids.

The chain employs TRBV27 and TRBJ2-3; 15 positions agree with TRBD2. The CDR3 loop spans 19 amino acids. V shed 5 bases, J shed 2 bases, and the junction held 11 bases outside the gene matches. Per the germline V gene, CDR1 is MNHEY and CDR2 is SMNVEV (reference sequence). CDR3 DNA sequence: TGTGCCAGCAGTACATCCGGGACTAGCGGGGGGACATTCACAGATACGCAGTATTTT. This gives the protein CASSTSGTSGGTFTDTQYF.

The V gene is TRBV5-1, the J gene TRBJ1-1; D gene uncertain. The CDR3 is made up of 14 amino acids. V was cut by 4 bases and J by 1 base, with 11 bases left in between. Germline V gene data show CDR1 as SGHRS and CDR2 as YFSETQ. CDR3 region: CASSMVHPNTEAFF. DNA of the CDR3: TGCGCCAGCAGCATGGTACACCCGAACACTGAAGCTTTCTTT.

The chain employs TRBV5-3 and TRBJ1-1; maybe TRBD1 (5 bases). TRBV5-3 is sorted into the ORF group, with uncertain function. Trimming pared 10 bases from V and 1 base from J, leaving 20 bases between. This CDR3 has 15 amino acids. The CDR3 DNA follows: TGTGCCCACGCTGCCGTAGGGGAGCGGAACACTGAAGCTTTCTTT. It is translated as CAHAAVGERNTEAFF.

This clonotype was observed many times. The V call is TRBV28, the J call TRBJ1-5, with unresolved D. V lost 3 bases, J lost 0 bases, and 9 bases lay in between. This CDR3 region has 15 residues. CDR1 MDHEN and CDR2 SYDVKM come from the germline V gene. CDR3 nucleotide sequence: TGTGCCAGCAGTTTTGGGCAGTATAGCAATCAGCCCCAGCATTTT. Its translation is CASSFGQYSNQPQHF.